Each of the 31 T cell receptor beta chains below was sequenced from the same sample in a study of Graves' ophthalmopathy and Graves' hyperthyroidism. The sequenced template was RNA, covering the TCR beta CDR3 region. First-round RT-PCR employed HTBI primers, with a second-round multiplex PCR after it. TCRdb re-analysed the multiplex PCR reads in MiXCR, keeping a single row per CDR3 protein. The data contain 450,000 or so distinct CDR3 sequences, around 14% of them singletons. The sample taken for sequencing was blood. The receptors were sampled from a woman aged 25 to 45 with Graves' ophthalmopathy.

The chain couples TRBV12-3 or TRBV12-4 to TRBJ2-6, with unresolved D. This CDR3 region has 15 residues. Trimming removed 8 bases from V and 0 bases from J, with 11 bases in between. CDR3 amino acids: CASRALDSGANVLTF. Here the CDR3 DNA reads TGTGCCAGCCGCGCTCTTGACTCTGGGGCCAACGTCCTGACTTTC.

This clonotype has a count of ten or more. The chain combines TRBV28 with TRBJ2-6; D is uncertain. There are 14 residues in the CDR3. Germline V lookup: CDR1 MDHEN, CDR2 SYDVKM. Trimming stripped 5 bases from V and 0 bases from J, with 5 bases between. The CDR3 here is CASSPLSGANVLTF. CDR3 bases: TGTGCCAGCAGTCCTCTCTCTGGGGCCAACGTCCTGACTTTC. The full variable domain, with the rest looked up from reference TRBV28 and TRBJ2-6, is DVKVTQSSRYLVKRTGEKVFLECVQDMDHENMFWYRQDPGLGLRLIYFSYDVKMKEKGDIPEGYSVSREKKERFSLILESASTNQTSMYLCASSPLSGANVLTFGAGSRLTVL.

This clonotype occurred a few times. J is TRBJ2-2 and V is TRBV19; 8 bases match TRBD1. Germline CDR1 and CDR2: LNHDA and SQIVND (reference sequence). CDR3 length: 13 residues. V gave up 10 bases and J gave up 8 bases; unmatched junction bases: 9. In DNA form, the CDR3 reads TGTGCCACAAGACAGGGGCCATTGGGGGAGCTGTTTTTT. This codes for CATRQGPLGELFF.

This clonotype was counted at least ten times. The rearrangement joins TRBV5-5 to TRBJ1-5; D may be TRBD1 (5 bases). The CDR3 is made up of 13 amino acids. The germline V gene has CDR1 SGHKS and CDR2 YYEKEE (reference sequence). V shed 3 bases and J shed 11 bases, with 15 bases lying between them. This CDR3 is CASSSEGQGTQHF. CDR3 nucleotides: TGTGCCAGCAGCTCCGAGGGTCAGGGAACCCAGCATTTT.

This chain connects TRBV6-1 to TRBJ1-2, with TRBD1 matching 7 bases. Per the germline V gene, CDR1 is MNHNS and CDR2 is SASEGT. The CDR3 has 15 residues. The J segment lost 7 bases and the V segment lost 6 bases, leaving 14 bases of the junction unmatched. The CDR3 bases are TGTGCCAGCAGGGGAGGGGGCCCGCTTGGTGGTGGCTACACCTTC. Translated, it gives CASRGGGPLGGGYTF.

The chain's CDR3 is CASSRGIQETQYF. CDR3 in DNA: TGTGCCAGCTCCAGGGGGATTCAAGAGACCCAGTACTTC. This chain links TRBV18 with TRBJ2-5; 7 bases agree with TRBD1. The V segment lost 6 bases and the J segment 2 bases; nucleotides outside the gene matches: 3. The CDR3 runs 13 residues. Germline V gene lookup returns CDR1 KGHSH and CDR2 LQKENI.

This clonotype was seen a handful of times. The chain employs TRBV20-1 and TRBJ1-5; TRBD1 might be the D (5 bases). The CDR3 sequence is 16 residues long. Per germline, CDR1 DFQATT and CDR2 SNEGSKA (reference sequence). V shed 3 bases and J shed 0 bases, with 15 bases lying between them. CDR3 DNA: TGCAGTGCTAGTCGCCAGGGCTTTTATAGCAATCAGCCCCAGCATTTT. Its protein is CSASRQGFYSNQPQHF.

This clonotype has a count of ten or more. J is TRBJ2-6 and V is TRBV24-1; D tentatively fits TRBD1 or TRBD2 (5 bases each). V lost 9 bases to trimming and J lost 1 base, with 15 bases between them. CDR1 is KGHDR, CDR2 SFDVKD, per germline. This CDR3 contains 16 residues. The CDR3 sequence is CATSQGWGSGANVLTF. Written as DNA, the CDR3 is TGTGCCACCTCCCAAGGATGGGGGTCTGGGGCCAACGTCCTGACTTTC.

This sequence joins TRBV6-5 and TRBJ2-7, with 9 bases fitting TRBD2. V lost 0 bases to trimming and J lost 2 bases; unmatched junction nucleotides: 5. Germline CDR1 and CDR2: MNHEY and SVGAGI. The CDR3 extends over 16 amino acids. The CDR3 DNA follows: TGTGCCAGCAGTTACTCTCGGCGGGAGGGGGCCTACGAGCAGTACTTC. It translates to CASSYSRREGAYEQYF.

There are many counts of this clonotype. V and J are TRBV28 and TRBJ1-6; D unclear. V dropped 2 bases and J dropped 6 bases, with 5 bases sitting between them. The CDR3 is 13 residues long. Looked up from germline, CDR1 is MDHEN and CDR2 is SYDVKM. CDR3 sequence (DNA): TGTGCCAGCAGTTTAAGCCCTAATTCACCCCTCCACTTT. It is translated as CASSLSPNSPLHF.

This rearrangement joins TRBV6-2 or TRBV6-3 to TRBJ2-5; D unresolved. CDR3 size: 14 residues. Trimming took off 4 bases at V and 1 base at J, with 10 bases between the two ends. CDR1 MNHEY and CDR2 SVGEGT come from the germline V gene. In DNA, the CDR3 is TGTGCCAGCAGTTCACGGGCCCCCCAAGAGACCCAGTACTTC. Residues: CASSSRAPQETQYF.

Ten or more counts support this clonotype. The V gene is TRBV28, the J gene TRBJ2-7, with TRBD1 matching 8 bases. This CDR3 comprises 16 residues. V dropped 5 bases and J dropped 2; count of bases not matched to a gene: 11. Germline CDR1 reads MDHEN; CDR2 reads SYDVKM. CDR3 DNA sequence: TGTGCCAGCAGTGGGATCGGGACAGGTGGGCCCTACGAGCAGTACTTC. It encodes CASSGIGTGGPYEQYF.

This clonotype was observed at least ten times. The chain links TRBV30 to TRBJ2-7; the match to TRBD1 covers 11 bases. From germline, CDR1 is GTSNPN and CDR2 SVGIG (reference sequence). The CDR3 totals 14 residues. The junction had 5 bases not matched to a gene; V was cut back by 4 bases and J by 3 bases. CDR3 sequence (DNA): TGTGCCTGGATAGGGGACAGGGGGTTCTACGAGCAGTACTTC. Translating gives CAWIGDRGFYEQYF.

This clonotype showed up many times. The chain combines TRBV7-2 with TRBJ2-5, with D possibly matching TRBD1 (6 bases). Germline CDR1 and CDR2: SGHTA and FQGNSA. Trimming removed 1 base from V and 5 bases from J, with 14 bases in between. The CDR3 is made up of 15 amino acids. Here the CDR3 reads CASSLDPTGLETQYF. The CDR3 nucleotides read TGTGCCAGCAGCTTAGACCCGACAGGTCTCGAGACCCAGTACTTC.

This clonotype was counted at least ten times. This chain connects TRBV4-1 to TRBJ2-7; D ambiguous. CDR3 length: 14 amino acids. V lost 1 base to trimming and J lost 5 bases, with 12 bases between them. CDR1 and CDR2 from the germline V gene are MGHRA and YSYEKL. As DNA, the CDR3 is TGCGCCAGCAGCCAAGTTTTAGGCATTGACGAGCAGTACTTC. Amino acids: CASSQVLGIDEQYF.

In the case of this clonotype: The junction differs from germline at one of its ends, possibly a read error. The chain employs TRBV12-3 or TRBV12-4 and TRBJ1-2, with D unclear. This CDR3 comprises 16 residues. CDR3 region: CVSWPLKGREVYGYTF. CDR3 coding DNA: TGTGTCAGCTGGCCCCTGAAAGGTCGTGAGGTCTATGGCTACACCTTC.

The CDR3 bases are TGTGCCAGCAGCGCCGGACAGGGGTTAGAGACCCAGTACTTC. It encodes CASSAGQGLETQYF. The gene calls are TRBV9 and TRBJ2-5, with TRBD1 matching 9 bases. Germline values: CDR1 SGDLS, CDR2 YYNGEE. V was pared by 3 bases and J by 4 bases, with 4 bases of the junction left unmatched. The CDR3 length is 14 residues.

The table lists this clonotype with many counts. This chain connects TRBV6-1 to TRBJ2-3; 7 nucleotides line up with TRBD2. V trimming: 6 bases; J trimming: 6 bases; junction bases outside the gene matches: 9. Per the germline V gene, CDR1 is MNHNS and CDR2 is SASEGT. This CDR3 region has 14 residues. CDR3 loop: CASRERGGLDTQYF. CDR3 DNA: TGTGCCAGCAGGGAACGGGGAGGGCTTGATACGCAGTATTTT.

This clonotype was observed many times. The chain has TRBV20-1 and TRBJ2-2; 11 nucleotides agree with TRBD2. V trimming: 3 bases; J trimming: 5 bases; junction bases outside the gene matches: 2. Per the germline V gene, CDR1 is DFQATT and CDR2 is SNEGSKA (reference sequence). The CDR3 is 14 amino acids. The chain's CDR3 is CSARLAGGTGELFF. CDR3 nucleotide sequence: TGCAGTGCTAGGCTAGCGGGAGGAACCGGGGAGCTGTTTTTT.

This clonotype was recorded at least ten times. The chain joins TRBV30 to TRBJ2-7; no clear D gene. Trimming removed 0 bases from V and 4 bases from J, with 10 bases in between. Germline V CDR1 and CDR2: GTSNPN, SVGIG (reference sequence). This CDR3 has 13 residues. CDR3 loop: CAWSVSPEYEQYF. The CDR3 bases are TGTGCCTGGAGTGTATCTCCGGAATACGAGCAGTACTTC. Together with reference TRBV30 and TRBJ2-7, the CDR3 gives the full variable domain: SQTIHQWPATLVQPVGSPLSLECTVEGTSNPNLYWYRQAAGRGLQLLFYSVGIGQISSEVPQNLSASRPQDRQFILSSKKLLLSDSGFYLCAWSVSPEYEQYFGPGTRLTVT.

Points on this clonotype: One base away lies a much larger clone, so this may be a sequencing read error. The chain is built from TRBV6-1 and TRBJ1-1; D is possibly TRBD1 (6 bases). The CDR3 spans 13 residues. Germline CDR1 is MNHNS and CDR2 is SASEGT. CDR3 nucleotide sequence: TGTGCCAGCGAACTACAGGGAACGACTGAAGCTCTCTTT. Translation: CASELQGTTEALF.

In this sample, this clonotype turned up many times. The V call is TRBV30, the J call TRBJ2-2; D is unclear. This CDR3 region has 12 residues. CDR1 is GTSNPN, CDR2 SVGIG, per germline (reference sequence). V lost 1 base and J lost 9, with 9 bases in between. This CDR3 reads CAWSGPRRELFF. The DNA of the CDR3 is TGTGCCTGGAGTGGCCCCAGGAGGGAGCTGTTTTTT. Drawing the rest from reference TRBV30 and TRBJ2-2, the complete variable domain is SQTIHQWPATLVQPVGSPLSLECTVEGTSNPNLYWYRQAAGRGLQLLFYSVGIGQISSEVPQNLSASRPQDRQFILSSKKLLLSDSGFYLCAWSGPRRELFFGEGSRLTVL.

This clonotype was picked up many times. The chain carries TRBV15 and TRBJ2-7; D not certain. Trimming cost V 8 bases and J 2 bases, with 13 bases left between them. CDR1 and CDR2 (germline): LNHNV, YYDKDF (reference sequence). This CDR3 has 13 residues. Here the CDR3 reads CATRKKGTYEQYF. CDR3 bases: TGTGCCACCCGGAAGAAGGGAACCTACGAGCAGTACTTC. Looking up the rest from reference TRBV15 and TRBJ2-7 gives the full variable domain: DAMVIQNPRYQVTQFGKPVTLSCSQTLNHNVMYWYQQKSSQAPKLLFHYYDKDFNNEADTPDNFQSRRPNTSFCFLDIRSPGLGDTAMYLCATRKKGTYEQYFGPGTRLTVT.

The sample holds many counts of this clonotype. V is TRBV3-1 and J is TRBJ2-5, with a tentative D call TRBD1 (6 bases). The CDR3 extends over 15 amino acids. Per the germline V gene, CDR1 is LGHDT and CDR2 is YNNKEL (reference sequence). Trimming left V 3 bases short and J 3 bases short, with 14 bases between. This CDR3 is CASSQSSRGKETQYF. The CDR3 nucleotides read TGTGCCAGCAGCCAGTCCTCCAGGGGAAAAGAGACCCAGTACTTC.

At least ten counts were recorded for this clonotype. The chain combines TRBV28 with TRBJ2-5; a possible D gene is TRBD2 (7 bases). From germline, CDR1 is MDHEN and CDR2 SYDVKM. The CDR3 contains 15 residues. V was pared by 6 bases and J by 4 bases, with 18 bases between. CDR3 residues: CASSGGTPNSETQYF. In DNA, the CDR3 is TGTGCCAGCAGCGGGGGGACACCAAATTCAGAGACCCAGTACTTC.

This clonotype was recorded many times. CDR3 residues: CASSEAGHLLYGYTF. In nucleotides, the CDR3 is TGTGCCAGCAGTGAAGCGGGACACCTCCTCTATGGCTACACCTTC. The V call is TRBV6-1, the J call TRBJ1-2; D possibly corresponds to TRBD1 (6 bases). Germline V gene sequence: CDR1 MNHNS, CDR2 SASEGT. Trimming removed 0 bases at V and 4 bases at J, with 12 bases between. This CDR3 is built from 15 residues.

This clonotype was recorded many times. The V gene is TRBV28, the J gene TRBJ2-7; a weak D match, TRBD2 (7 bases). The CDR3 totals 16 residues. The V end lost 5 bases, the J end lost 2 bases, and 19 bases lay between the germline ends. Germline CDR1 and CDR2: MDHEN and SYDVKM. The CDR3, as DNA: TGTGCCAGCAGTACCGGAGGGGGGGTCGCACCCTACGAGCAGTACTTC. Its protein product is CASSTGGGVAPYEQYF.

This clonotype was recorded at least ten times. The chain uses TRBV12-3 or TRBV12-4 and TRBJ1-5; 11 bases match TRBD1. V dropped 1 base and J dropped 1; count of bases not matched to a gene: 6. The CDR3 totals 18 residues. CDR3 protein: CASSLGTGGAGSNQPQHF. The DNA of the CDR3 is TGTGCCAGCAGTTTAGGGACAGGGGGCGCAGGAAGCAATCAGCCCCAGCATTTT.

This clonotype was seen ten or more times. The chain joins TRBV6-5 to TRBJ1-1; D possibly corresponds to TRBD1 (6 bases). Trimming took off 6 bases at V and 4 bases at J, with 15 bases between the two ends. Germline V gene data show CDR1 as MNHEY and CDR2 as SVGAGI. This CDR3 region has 14 residues. The CDR3 sequence is CASRTGVAGTEAFF. The CDR3, as DNA: TGTGCCAGCAGGACAGGAGTCGCGGGCACTGAAGCTTTCTTT.

This clonotype was seen ten or more times. V usage is TRBV12-3 or TRBV12-4 and J usage is TRBJ2-2; possibly TRBD2 for D (6 bases). V lost 6 bases to trimming and J lost 0 bases, with 8 bases between them. This CDR3 is 14 amino acids long. CDR3 DNA: TGTGCCAGCAGGGGGGGATCGAACACCGGGGAGCTGTTTTTT. Translation gives CASRGGSNTGELFF.

This sequence joins TRBV19 and TRBJ2-6; 12 bases line up with TRBD2. The CDR3 runs to 18 residues. J was trimmed by 4 bases and V by 3 bases; bases with no gene match: 7. The V gene's germline CDR1 is LNHDA and CDR2 SQIVND (reference sequence). The CDR3 loop reads CASSIRTSGKSGANVLTF. The CDR3 nucleotides read TGTGCCAGTAGTATTAGGACTAGCGGGAAGTCCGGGGCCAACGTCCTGACTTTC.